This TCR beta chain derives from a study of T cells in Graves' hyperthyroidism and ophthalmopathy. The hyperthyroidism patients had all been newly diagnosed, and their disease duration was under 2 months. Their ages ranged from 18 to 65 years. Many counts were recorded for this clonotype. V gave up 5 bases and J gave up 4 bases, with 5 bases separating them. The CDR3 contains 11 residues. Germline loops: CDR1 MNHEY, CDR2 SMNVEV (reference sequence). TCR beta CDR3 sequences were amplified from RNA transcripts. The primer set for the first-round RT-PCR of the TCR CDR3 was HTBI. TCRdb used MiXCR to reprocess the multiplex PCR reads, holding one entry per CDR3 protein. Found here are about 380,000 distinct CDR3 sequences, 13% of them singletons; the top ten hold around 20%.

J is TRBJ1-1 and V is TRBV27; D gene unclear. The TCR comes from a man aged 30 to 45 with Graves' hyperthyroidism that later progressed to Graves' ophthalmopathy. Source material: blood. CDR3 sequence reads: CASSTSTEAFF. The CDR3 bases are TGTGCCAGCAGTACCAGCACTGAAGCTTTCTTT.